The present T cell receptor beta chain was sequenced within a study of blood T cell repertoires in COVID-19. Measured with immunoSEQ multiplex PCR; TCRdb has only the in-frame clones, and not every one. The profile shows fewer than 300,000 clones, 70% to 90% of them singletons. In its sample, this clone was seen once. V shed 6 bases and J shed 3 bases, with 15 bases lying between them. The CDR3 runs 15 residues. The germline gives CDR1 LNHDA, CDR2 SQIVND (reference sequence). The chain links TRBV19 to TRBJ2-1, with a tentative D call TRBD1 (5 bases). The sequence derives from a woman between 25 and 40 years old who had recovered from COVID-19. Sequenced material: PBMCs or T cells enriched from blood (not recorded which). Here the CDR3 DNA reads TGTGCCAGTAGGGGTAGGGGCTTGGGCTACAATGAGCAGTTCTTC. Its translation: CASRGRGLGYNEQFF.